This T cell receptor beta chain was captured by sequencing in a study of T cells expressing NK-cell markers. The CDR3 runs to 15 residues. Each CDR3 protein gets one entry in TCRdb, which reprocessed the 5' RACE reads and gives no DNA. Across about 430,000 distinct CDR3 sequences, the top ten clones capture 1.4% to 1.5% of the sample. Material for sequencing was blood T cells: a sorted CD56 or NKG2C T cell subset, CD4+ or CD8+ T cells, or bulk PBMC T cells (not recorded which). The receptor was derived from a woman between 50 and 59 years old in good health. J is TRBJ2-7 and V is TRBV12-3 or TRBV12-4; TCRdb selects TRBD1, and the lack of DNA leaves this call unchecked. The CDR3 protein is CASSFSRGQPTEQYF.